The sequence of this T cell receptor beta chain was determined in a study of T cells after yellow fever vaccination. Study-level information: Some fractions had low cell numbers, and these were prepared with SMART-Seq v4 Ultra Low Input.

This clonotype was recorded a few times. What it binds is unknown. In making TCR cDNA, 5'RACE template switching added a universal primer site and UMIs to it. One entry per CDR3 protein, called by TCRdb with MiXCR from the 5' RACE reads. The table has more than 450,000 distinct CDR3 sequences, 21% seen once. Study-wide points: Abundant bulk-derived clonotypes could contaminate FACS-sorted repertoires. Peak timing came faster in the weaker secondary response, day 5 versus 15.

CDR3 length: 13 amino acids. The germline CDR1 and CDR2 sequences are SQVTM and ANQGSEA. Trimming cost V 7 bases and J 0 bases, with 9 bases left between them. The J gene is TRBJ2-2, the V gene TRBV29-1; D not certain. This TCR derives from a man between 18 and 29 years old who received the YFV17D yellow fever vaccine. The starting material was PBMCs, obtained about 21 days after the first yellow fever vaccination. In DNA form, the CDR3 reads TGCAGCGGGACGCGGACGAACACCGGGGAGCTGTTTTTT. Its translation: CSGTRTNTGELFF.